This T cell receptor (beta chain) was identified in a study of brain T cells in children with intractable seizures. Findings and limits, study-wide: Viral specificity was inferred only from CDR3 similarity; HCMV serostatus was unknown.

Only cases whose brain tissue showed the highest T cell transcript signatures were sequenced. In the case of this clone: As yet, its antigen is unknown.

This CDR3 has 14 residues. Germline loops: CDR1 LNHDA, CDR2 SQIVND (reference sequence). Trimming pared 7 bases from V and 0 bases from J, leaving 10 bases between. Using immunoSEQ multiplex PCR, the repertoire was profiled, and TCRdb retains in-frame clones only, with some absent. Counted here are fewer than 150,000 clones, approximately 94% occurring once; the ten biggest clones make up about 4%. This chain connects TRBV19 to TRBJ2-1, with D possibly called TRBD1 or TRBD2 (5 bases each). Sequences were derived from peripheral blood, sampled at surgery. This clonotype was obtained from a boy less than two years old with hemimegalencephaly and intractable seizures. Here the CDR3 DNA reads TGTGCCAGTACCCGGGGCCGCTCCTACAATGAGCAGTTCTTC. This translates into CASTRGRSYNEQFF.